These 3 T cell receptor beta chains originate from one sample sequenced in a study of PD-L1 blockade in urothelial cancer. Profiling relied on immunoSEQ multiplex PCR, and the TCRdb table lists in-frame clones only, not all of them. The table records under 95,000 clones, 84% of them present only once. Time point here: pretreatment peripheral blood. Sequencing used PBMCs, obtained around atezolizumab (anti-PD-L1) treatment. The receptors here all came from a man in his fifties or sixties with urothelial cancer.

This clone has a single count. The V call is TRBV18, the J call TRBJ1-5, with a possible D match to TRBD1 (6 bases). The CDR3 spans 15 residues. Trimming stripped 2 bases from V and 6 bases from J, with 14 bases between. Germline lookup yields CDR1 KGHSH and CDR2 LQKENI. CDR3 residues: CASSPAGGAAQPQHF. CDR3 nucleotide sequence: TGTGCCAGCTCACCAGCGGGGGGGGCGGCTCAGCCCCAGCATTTT.

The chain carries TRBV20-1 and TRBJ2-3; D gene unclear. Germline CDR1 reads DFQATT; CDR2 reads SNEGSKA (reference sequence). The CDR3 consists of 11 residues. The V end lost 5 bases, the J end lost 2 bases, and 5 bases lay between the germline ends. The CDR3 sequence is CSAPNTDTQYF. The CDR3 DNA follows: TGCAGTGCTCCAAACACAGATACGCAGTATTTT.

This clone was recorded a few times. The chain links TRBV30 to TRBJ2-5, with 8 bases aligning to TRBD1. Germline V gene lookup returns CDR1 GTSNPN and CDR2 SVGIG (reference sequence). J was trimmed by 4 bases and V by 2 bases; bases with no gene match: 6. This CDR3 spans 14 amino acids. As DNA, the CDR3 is TGTGCCTGGAGTACGGGACAGGTAGCAGAGACCCAGTACTTC. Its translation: CAWSTGQVAETQYF.